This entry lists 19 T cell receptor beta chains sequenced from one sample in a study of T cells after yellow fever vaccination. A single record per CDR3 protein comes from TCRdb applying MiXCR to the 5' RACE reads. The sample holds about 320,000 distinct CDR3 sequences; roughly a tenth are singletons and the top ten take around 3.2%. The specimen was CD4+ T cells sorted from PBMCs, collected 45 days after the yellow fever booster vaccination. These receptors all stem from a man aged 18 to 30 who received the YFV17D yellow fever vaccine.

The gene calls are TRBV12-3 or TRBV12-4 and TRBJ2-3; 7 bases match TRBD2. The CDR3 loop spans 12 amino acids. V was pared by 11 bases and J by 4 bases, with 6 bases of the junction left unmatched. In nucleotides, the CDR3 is TGTGCCGTTGCGGCGGGGGCAGATACGCAGTATTTT. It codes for CAVAAGADTQYF.

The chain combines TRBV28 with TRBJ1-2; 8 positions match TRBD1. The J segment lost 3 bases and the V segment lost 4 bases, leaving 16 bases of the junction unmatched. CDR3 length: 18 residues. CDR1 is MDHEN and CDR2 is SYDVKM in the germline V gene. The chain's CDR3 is CASSSTGGGGVRHYGYTF. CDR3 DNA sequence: TGTGCCAGCAGTTCTACAGGGGGTGGAGGGGTACGTCACTATGGCTACACCTTC.

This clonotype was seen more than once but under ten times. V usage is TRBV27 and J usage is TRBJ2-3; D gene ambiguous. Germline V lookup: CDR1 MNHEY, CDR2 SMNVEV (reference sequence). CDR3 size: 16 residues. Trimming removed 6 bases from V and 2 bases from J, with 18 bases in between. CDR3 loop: CASSPGSPTYTDTQYF. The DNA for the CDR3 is TGTGCCAGCAGCCCCGGTAGCCCTACCTACACAGATACGCAGTATTTT.

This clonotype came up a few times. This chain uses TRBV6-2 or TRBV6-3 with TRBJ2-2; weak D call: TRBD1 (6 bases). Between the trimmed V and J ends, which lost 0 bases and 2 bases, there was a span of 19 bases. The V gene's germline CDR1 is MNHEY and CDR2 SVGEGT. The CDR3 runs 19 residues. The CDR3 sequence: CASSYSIYSGHPNTGELFF. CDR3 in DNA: TGTGCCAGCAGTTACTCGATATACTCGGGACACCCTAACACCGGGGAGCTGTTTTTT.

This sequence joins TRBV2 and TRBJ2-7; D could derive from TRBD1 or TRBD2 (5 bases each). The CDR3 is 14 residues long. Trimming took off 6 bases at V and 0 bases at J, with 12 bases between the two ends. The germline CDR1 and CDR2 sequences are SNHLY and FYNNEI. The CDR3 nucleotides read TGTGCCAGCAGAAGGGACGGAGGCTCCTACGAGCAGTACTTC. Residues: CASRRDGGSYEQYF.

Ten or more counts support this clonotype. In DNA, the CDR3 is TGTGCCAGCAGTTTTACCGGGACGCCAGATACGCAGTATTTT. Translation: CASSFTGTPDTQYF. The J gene is TRBJ2-3, the V gene TRBV6-5; the D call may be TRBD1 or TRBD2 (5 bases each). This CDR3 contains 14 residues. Trimming removed 4 bases at V and 4 bases at J, with 12 bases between. The germline CDR1 and CDR2 sequences are MNHEY and SVGAGI.

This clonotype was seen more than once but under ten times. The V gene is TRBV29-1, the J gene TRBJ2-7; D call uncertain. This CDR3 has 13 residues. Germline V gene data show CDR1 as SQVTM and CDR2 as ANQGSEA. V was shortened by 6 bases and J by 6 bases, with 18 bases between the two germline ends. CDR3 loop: CSVKDQSMGEQYV. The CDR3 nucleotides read TGCAGCGTCAAGGACCAGTCAATGGGCGAGCAGTACGTC.

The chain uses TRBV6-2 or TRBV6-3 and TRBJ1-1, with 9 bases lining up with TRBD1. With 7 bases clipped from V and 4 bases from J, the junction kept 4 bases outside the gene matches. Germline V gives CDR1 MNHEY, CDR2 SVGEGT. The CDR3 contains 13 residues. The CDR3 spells CASTLQGATEAFF. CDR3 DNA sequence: TGTGCCAGCACCCTACAGGGGGCCACTGAAGCTTTCTTT.

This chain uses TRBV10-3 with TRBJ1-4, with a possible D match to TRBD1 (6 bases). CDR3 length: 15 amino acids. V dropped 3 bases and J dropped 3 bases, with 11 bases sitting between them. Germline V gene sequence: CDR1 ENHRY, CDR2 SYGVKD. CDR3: CAISDFRGPNEKLFF. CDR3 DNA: TGTGCCATCAGTGACTTCAGGGGCCCTAATGAAAAACTGTTTTTT.

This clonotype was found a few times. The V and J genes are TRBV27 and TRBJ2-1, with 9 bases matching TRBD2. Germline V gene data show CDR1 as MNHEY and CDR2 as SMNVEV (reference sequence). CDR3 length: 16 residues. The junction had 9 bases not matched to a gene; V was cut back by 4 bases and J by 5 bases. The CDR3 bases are TGTGCCAGCAGTTCCCCATCGAGCGGGGGGCACAATGAGCAGTTCTTC. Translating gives CASSSPSSGGHNEQFF.

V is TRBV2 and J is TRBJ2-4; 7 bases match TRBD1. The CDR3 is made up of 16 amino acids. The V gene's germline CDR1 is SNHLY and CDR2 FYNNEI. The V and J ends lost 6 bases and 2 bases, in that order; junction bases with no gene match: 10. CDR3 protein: CASSPTGIVSKNIQYF. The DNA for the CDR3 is TGTGCCAGCAGCCCGACAGGGATTGTATCCAAAAACATTCAGTACTTC.

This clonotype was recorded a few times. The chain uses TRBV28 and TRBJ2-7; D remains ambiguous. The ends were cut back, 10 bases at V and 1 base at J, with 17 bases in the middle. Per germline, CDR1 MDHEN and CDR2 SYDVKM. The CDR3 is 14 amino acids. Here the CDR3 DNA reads TGTGCCACCCCCCCTCGGGCGGCGTCCTACGAGCAGTACGTC. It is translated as CATPPRAASYEQYV.

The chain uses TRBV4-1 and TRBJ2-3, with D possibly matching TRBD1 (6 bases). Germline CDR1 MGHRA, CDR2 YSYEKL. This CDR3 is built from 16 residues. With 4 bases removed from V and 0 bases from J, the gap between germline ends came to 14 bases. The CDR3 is CASSRVGQFSTDTQYF. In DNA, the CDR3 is TGCGCCAGCAGCCGAGTCGGACAGTTTAGCACAGATACGCAGTATTTT.

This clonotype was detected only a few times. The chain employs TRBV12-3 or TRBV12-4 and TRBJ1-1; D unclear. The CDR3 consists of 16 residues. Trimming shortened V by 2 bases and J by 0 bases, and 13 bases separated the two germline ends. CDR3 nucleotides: TGTGCCAGCAGTTTAAGGTCGGGGAGCATGAACACTGAAGCTTTCTTT. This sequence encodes CASSLRSGSMNTEAFF.

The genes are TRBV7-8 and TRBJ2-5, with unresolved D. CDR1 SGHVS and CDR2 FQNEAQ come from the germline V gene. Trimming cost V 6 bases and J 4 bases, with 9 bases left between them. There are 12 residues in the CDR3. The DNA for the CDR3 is TGTGCCAGCAGGGACCCCGGAGAGACCCAGTACTTC. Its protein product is CASRDPGETQYF.

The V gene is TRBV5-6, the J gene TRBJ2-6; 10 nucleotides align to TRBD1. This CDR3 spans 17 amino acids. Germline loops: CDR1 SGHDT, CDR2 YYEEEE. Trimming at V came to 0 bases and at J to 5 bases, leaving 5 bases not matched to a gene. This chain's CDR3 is CASSLVGQGGRANVLTF. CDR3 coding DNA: TGTGCCAGCAGCTTGGTAGGACAGGGGGGACGGGCCAACGTCCTGACTTTC.

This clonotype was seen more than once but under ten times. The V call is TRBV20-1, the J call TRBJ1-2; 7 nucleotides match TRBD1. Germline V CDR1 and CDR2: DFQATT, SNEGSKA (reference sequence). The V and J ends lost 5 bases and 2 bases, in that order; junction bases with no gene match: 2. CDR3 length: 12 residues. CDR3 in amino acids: CSAWDRNYGYTF. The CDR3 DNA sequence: TGCAGTGCTTGGGACAGAAACTATGGCTACACCTTC.

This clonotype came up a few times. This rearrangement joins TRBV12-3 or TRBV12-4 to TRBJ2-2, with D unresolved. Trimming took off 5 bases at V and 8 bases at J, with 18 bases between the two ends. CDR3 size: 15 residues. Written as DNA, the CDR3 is TGTGCCAGCAGTCCTAGACGGACGGCCGTGGGGGAGCTGTTTTTT. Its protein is CASSPRRTAVGELFF.

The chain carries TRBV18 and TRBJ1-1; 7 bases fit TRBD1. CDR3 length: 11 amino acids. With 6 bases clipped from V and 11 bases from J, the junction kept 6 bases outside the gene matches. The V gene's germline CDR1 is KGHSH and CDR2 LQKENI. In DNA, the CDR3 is TGTGCCAGCTCCCCCGACAGGGCGGCTTTCTTT. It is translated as CASSPDRAAFF. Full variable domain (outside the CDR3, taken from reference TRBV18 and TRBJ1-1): NAGVMQNPRHLVRRRGQEARLRCSPMKGHSHVYWYRQLPEEGLKFMVYLQKENIIDESGMPKERFSAEFPKEGPSILRIQQVVRGDSAAYFCASSPDRAAFFGQGTRLTVV.